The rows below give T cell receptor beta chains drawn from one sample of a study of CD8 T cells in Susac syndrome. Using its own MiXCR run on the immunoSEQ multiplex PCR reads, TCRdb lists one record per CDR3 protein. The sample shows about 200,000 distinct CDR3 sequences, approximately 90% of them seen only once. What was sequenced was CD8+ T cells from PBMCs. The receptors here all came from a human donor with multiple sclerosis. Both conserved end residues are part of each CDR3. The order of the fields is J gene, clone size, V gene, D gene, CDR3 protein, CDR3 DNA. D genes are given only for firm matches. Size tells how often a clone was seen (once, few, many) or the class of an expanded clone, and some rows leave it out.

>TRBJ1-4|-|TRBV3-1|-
CASSQVDLSEKLFF
TGTGCCAGCAGCCAAGTTGATTTGAGTGAAAAACTGTTTTTT
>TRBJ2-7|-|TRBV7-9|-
CASSPPGTTYEQYF
TGTGCCAGCAGTCCCCCCGGGACGACCTACGAGCAGTACTTC
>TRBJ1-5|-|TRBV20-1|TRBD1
CSARPLDRGGQPQHF
TGCAGTGCTAGACCCCTCGACAGGGGCGGTCAGCCCCAGCATTTT
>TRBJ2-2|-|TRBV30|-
CAWSVTGTGELFF
TGTGCCTGGAGTGTAACGGGCACCGGGGAGCTGTTTTTT
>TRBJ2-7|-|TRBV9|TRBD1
CASSIDRVDEQYF
TGTGCCAGCAGCATCGACAGGGTGGACGAGCAGTACTTC
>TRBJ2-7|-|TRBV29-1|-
CSVVARSSYEQYF
TGCAGCGTTGTGGCCAGAAGCTCCTACGAGCAGTACTTC
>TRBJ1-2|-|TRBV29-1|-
CSAKSGEAYYGYTF
TGCAGCGCCAAATCAGGGGAAGCGTACTATGGCTACACCTTC
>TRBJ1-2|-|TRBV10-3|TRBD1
CAISGTDRAYGYTF
TGTGCCATCAGTGGGACGGACAGGGCCTATGGCTACACCTTC
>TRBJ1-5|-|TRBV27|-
CASSLAQGSNQPQHF
TGTGCCAGCAGTTTGGCGCAGGGCAGTAATCAGCCCCAGCATTTT
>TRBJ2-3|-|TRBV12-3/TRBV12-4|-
CASSFSHTQYF
TGTGCCAGCAGTTTTTCTCATACGCAGTATTTT
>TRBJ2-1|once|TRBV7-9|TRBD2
CASSLFPSGRDRDYNEQFF
TGTGCCAGCAGCTTATTCCCTAGCGGACGAGATAGAGACTACAATGAGCAGTTCTTC
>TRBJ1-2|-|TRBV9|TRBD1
CASSSEGQGVPHGYTF
TGTGCCAGCAGCTCAGAGGGACAGGGAGTCCCGCATGGCTACACCTTC
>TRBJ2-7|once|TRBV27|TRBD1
CASSLSPGQDYEQYF
TGTGCCAGCAGTTTATCCCCGGGACAGGACTACGAGCAGTACTTC
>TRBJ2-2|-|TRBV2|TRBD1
CASSPGQGAGELFF
TGTGCCAGCAGTCCAGGACAGGGTGCCGGGGAGCTGTTTTTT
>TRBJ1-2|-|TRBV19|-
CASSPYSTHYGYTF
TGTGCCAGTAGTCCTTACAGTACCCACTATGGCTACACCTTC
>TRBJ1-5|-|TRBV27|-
CASSPGKGGPQHF
TGTGCCAGCAGTCCGGGAAAAGGGGGGCCCCAGCATTTT
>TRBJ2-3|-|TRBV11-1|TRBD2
CASSFLPLNRLAGRTDTQYF
TGTGCCAGCAGCTTCCTACCCCTTAACCGACTAGCGGGACGCACAGATACGCAGTATTTT
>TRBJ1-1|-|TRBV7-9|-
CASSLSSFTEAFF
TGTGCCAGCAGCCTGTCTTCCTTCACTGAAGCTTTCTTT
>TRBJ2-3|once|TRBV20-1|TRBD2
CSARVLSGRGADTQYF
TGCAGTGCTAGAGTCCTTAGCGGGAGGGGCGCAGATACGCAGTATTTT
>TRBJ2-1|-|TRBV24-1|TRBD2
CATSDPTTSGEPSYNEQFF
TGTGCCACCAGTGATCCGACGACTAGCGGGGAACCCTCCTACAATGAGCAGTTCTTC
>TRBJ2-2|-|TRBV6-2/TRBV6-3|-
CASSTAPSTGELFF
TGTGCCAGCAGTACTGCGCCAAGCACCGGGGAGCTGTTTTTT
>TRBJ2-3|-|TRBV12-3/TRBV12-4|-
CASNWGGTDTQYF
TGTGCCAGCAACTGGGGGGGCACAGATACGCAGTATTTT